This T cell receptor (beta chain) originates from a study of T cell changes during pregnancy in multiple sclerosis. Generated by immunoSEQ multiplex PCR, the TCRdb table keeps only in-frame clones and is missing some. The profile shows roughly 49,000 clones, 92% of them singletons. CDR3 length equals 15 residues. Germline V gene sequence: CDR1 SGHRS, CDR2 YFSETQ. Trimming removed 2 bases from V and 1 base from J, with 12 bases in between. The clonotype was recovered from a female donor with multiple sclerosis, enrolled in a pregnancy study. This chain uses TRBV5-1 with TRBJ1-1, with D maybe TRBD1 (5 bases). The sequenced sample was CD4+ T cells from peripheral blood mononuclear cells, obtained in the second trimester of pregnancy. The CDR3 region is CASSFLQGRNTEAFF. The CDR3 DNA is TGCGCCAGCAGCTTCCTTCAGGGAAGGAACACTGAAGCTTTCTTT. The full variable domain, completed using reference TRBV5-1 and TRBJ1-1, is KAGVTQTPRYLIKTRGQQVTLSCSPISGHRSVSWYQQTPGQGLQFLFEYFSETQRNKGNFPGRFSGRQFSNSRSEMNVSTLELGDSALYLCASSFLQGRNTEAFFGQGTRLTVV.